This T cell receptor beta chain was recorded in a study of cytomegalovirus exposure and HLA in healthy donors (dated by TCRdb to about 2017). For the wider study: An earlier analysis of roughly 630 of the donors reported more than 250 Gb of sequence data and some 120 million unique TCR beta sequences from 150 million to 200 million T cells. Roughly 300 gigabases of sequencing data and 70 million to 100 million unique TCR sequences made up an early release that covered several hundred HLA-typed donors. Of the roughly 400 genotyped donors, approximately 80% fell in the genetic ancestry cluster associated with self-reported Caucasian donors. The study was designed to test whether signatures of past pathogen exposure could be identified by cataloging public T cell receptors. The T cell repertoires of 666 subjects were profiled by immunosequencing and related to cytomegalovirus serostatus. Along with the approximately 650-subject first cohort, a separate validation cohort of approximately 110 different subjects was used. High-throughput TCR immunosequencing, statistical association of individual TCRs with disease status, and machine learning were combined to predict cytomegalovirus infection status. A later analysis re-analyzed previously published TCR beta repertoires from 550 to 700 donors and added high-resolution HLA genotyping to study TCR occurrence patterns. Rather than using new phenotypic data, the later analysis identified candidate immune exposures from TCR beta sequences and from how often those sequences occurred across donors. An earlier analysis of roughly 600 of the donors used high-throughput TCR beta sequencing to judge whether each TCR beta V gene segment behaved as functional or pseudogenic. Alongside the repertoire data, information on donor age, sex, ethnicity and CMV serostatus was compiled. A later genetic analysis took genome-wide SNP genotypes for about 65% of the roughly 670 donors and used that subset as a discovery cohort. All discovery cohort repertoires had been generated using a single sequencing platform. HLA typing covered class I and class II loci at four-digit resolution. Typing coverage differed by locus: A, B, C, DRB1 and DQB1 were typed in about 629-640 donors, DQA1 in 500 to 550, DPA1 in over 600, and DPB1 in around 490. Five DR-DQ haplotypes were treated as single units for association and clustering because of strong linkage in the cohort. Among around 400 genotyped donors of the cohort, an average of approximately 240,000 unique TCR beta nucleotide sequences were sequenced per donor, roughly 20% of them non-productive. Findings and caveats that apply to the study as a whole: Immune exposure information for the cohort was limited to CMV serostatus. According to a later analysis, parvovirus B19, influenza, CMV and Epstein-Barr virus appeared linked to several top co-occurrence clusters. HLA typing was unavailable for some donors at each locus, so association tests used only the typed subset. In an earlier analysis of 587 of the donors, most TCR beta V segments appeared in productive rearrangements about 90% or about 30% of the time, broadly matching IMGT annotations. In a later analysis, most CMV-associated TCR beta chains were found to appear HLA-restricted, with HLA associations seemingly driven largely by CMV exposure. In both the original and validation cohorts, the classifier was reported to diagnose cytomegalovirus status with high specificity and sensitivity. A few of the identified cytomegalovirus-associated TCR beta chains were confirmed in vitro to be specific for cytomegalovirus antigens. A further reported finding was that TCR beta sequences accurately predicted the HLA-A and HLA-B alleles for most subjects in the first cohort. Assigning TCR associations to individual alleles was difficult when HLA alleles, especially DR and DQ, strongly co-occurred. The sequencing pipeline was judged likely to have produced a cluster of highly shared sequence variants as a technical artifact. A later analysis found that HLA-associated TCR beta chains were more clonally expanded and had lower generation probabilities than equally common non-associated chains. V-gene and J-gene trimming of TCR beta chains was associated with a missense DCLRE1C variant in a later genetic analysis, and the association was replicated in an independent cohort. Most TCR sequences were seen in very few donors, while some public TCRs were found in many individuals. The earlier analysis of around 600 of the donors excluded some 15 rarely observed V segments, including chromosome 9 orphons, because counts were too low. In a later analysis, TCR association rates were found to vary across HLA loci, with the most associated TCRs seen for DRB1 alleles and the fewest for HLA-C alleles. Linkage disequilibrium might explain the correlated functional status among segregating V segments, but an unknown experimental factor could not be ruled out. A total of 150 to 200 TCR beta chains were listed by the study as associated with cytomegalovirus. The 87-base-pair reads could not distinguish some IMGT-functional V segments, including TRBV6-2 and TRBV6-3, so those segments were excluded. The authors suggested that the approach could potentially be generalized to other disease states and immunological phenotypes. Sequencing depth was assumed to be roughly uniform across donors in the presence/absence analyses, though that assumption may not hold. Specific HLA alleles were associated with 15,000 to 20,000 TCR beta sequences at a false discovery rate of 0.05 in a later analysis. Compared with the roughly 670-donor mean, donors in an Asian-associated ancestry cluster had fewer N-insertions in productive TCRs, according to a later genetic analysis. In this cohort, only TCR beta chains were sequenced, and detectable features were limited by the absence of alpha or paired-chain data.

The library was generated by the immunoSEQ multiplex PCR assay. For the multiplex PCR, a mixture combining 60 forward primers for TCR Vbeta segments and 13 reverse primers for TCR Jbeta segments was used. Amplification of the CDR3 region of rearranged TCR beta genes was performed with a multiplex PCR assay on genomic DNA. On the Illumina HiSeq System, the amplified TCR beta libraries were sequenced as 87-base-pair reads. The authors processed their data as follows. A later analysis counted approximately 84 million unique TCR beta chains across the 600 to 850 repertoires, and 9.5 million to 11 million of these chains were shared by at least two donors. A nearest-neighbor algorithm error-corrected the raw reads and collapsed the reads into unique sequences, merging closely related sequences to remove PCR and sequencing errors. V, D and J gene segments were assigned by aligning CDR3 sequences to IMGT reference sequences. For a sequence to be retained, at least a six-nucleotide match to both a V gene segment and a J gene segment was required. A rearrangement counted as productive if the CDR3 had no stop codons and remained in frame with V and J, and every other rearrangement counted as non-productive. Following IMGT convention, CDR3 was defined as the stretch from the second conserved V-encoded cysteine to the conserved J-encoded phenylalanine. Sequences without an unambiguous match to a single V gene segment were excluded from the earlier analysis of 450 to 750 of the donors. An earlier analysis of some 610 of the donors called V segments functional above 56.7% productive rearrangements and segregating when the between-donor standard deviation exceeded 5%. A statistical classification framework was built for diagnosing cytomegalovirus status from the catalog of TCR beta chain sequences. V and J gene assignment, in a later analysis, came from comparing TCR nucleotide sequences with IMGT/GENE-DB human TR gene sequences. A later analysis assigned CDR3 sequences and most-parsimonious VDJ recombination scenarios with the TCRdist pipeline. In a later analysis, each TCR beta chain was defined by its CDR3 amino acid sequence together with its V-gene family, and reads without a unique V-gene family were excluded. A later analysis removed several hundred highly shared, low-generation-probability nucleotide sequences to deal with suspected cross-contamination and a sequencing artifact. For each public chain, a later analysis derived a clonal expansion index from normalized ranks of inferred template counts within each repertoire. In a later analysis, generation probabilities were computed using a VDJ recombination model fitted to out-of-frame rearrangements, and the results were checked against IGoR. A later analysis scored TCR-TCR, TCR-HLA and TCR-CMV co-occurrence with hypergeometric tests, applying a repertoire-size bias correction to TCR pairs. In a later analysis, false discovery rates were estimated by permuting HLA or CMV assignments 20 times. In a later analysis, co-occurring TCRs were grouped with DBSCAN, and TCRdist sequence similarity was added when clustering was performed within HLA-allele-positive subsets. Repertoires with fewer than 30,000 or more than 120,000 public chains, plus five repertoires with anomalous nucleotide sharing, were excluded from co-occurrence clustering. As stored in TCRdb, this immuneACCESS dataset retains in-frame rearrangements with V and J assigned. A fraction of the clones does not appear; measured against another copy, unresolved V genes explain less than half of the discrepancy, and the remainder lacks a known reason. D and trimming were read from the DNA, whereas the V and J calls and clone size are those reported in that table. For this sample there are about 100,000 clones; approximately 77% appear just once. Over 12% of the sample is in the top ten clones.

In regard to this clone: Its antigen has not been determined. No much larger clone is present one base from it, and per-base qualities are unavailable.

The cohort consisted of 600 or so healthy bone marrow donors. At the time of sampling, every cohort member was nominally healthy, though immune exposures that went unrecorded were likely present. The donor was CMV seropositive and belonged to the group of 250 to 300 seropositive cohort members. A peripheral blood sample was provided by each donor, and peripheral blood mononuclear cells were used for TCR beta sequencing. Genomic DNA was extracted from the blood cell samples with the Qiagen DNeasy Blood Extraction Kit. CDR3 length: 16 amino acids, cysteine to phenylalanine. Kept here is only the CDR3 DNA, which spans 48 bases and is read in frame from base 1. Between the V and J ends, shortened by 1 base and 3 bases respectively, the junction contains 15 bases. CDR1 and CDR2 (SEHNR, FQNEAQ) derive from the germline V gene (reference sequence).

The rearrangement joined TRBV7-9 to TRBJ1-1; the D gene is possibly TRBD1, with 5 bases matching. The specimen was PBMCs. The TCR was taken from a male donor in good health and CMV-seropositive. The CDR3: CASSLGYRIGHTEAFF. The bases read TGTGCCAGCAGCTTAGGGTACAGGATCGGTCACACTGAAGCTTTCTTT.